A single sample gave rise to the 25 T cell receptor beta chains below, sequenced in a study of response to subunit inactivated influenza vaccine. TCRdb recomputed calls from the RT-PCR reads with MiXCR, one row per CDR3 protein. The sample carries about half a million distinct CDR3 sequences, roughly 8.2% recorded once. This specimen was PBMCs from blood, taken around 25 months after vaccination. These receptors were taken from a man aged 50 to 75 who received an inactivated influenza vaccine.

At least ten counts were recorded for this clonotype. CDR3 region: CSARGLASTDTQYF. Here the CDR3 DNA reads TGCAGTGCTAGGGGACTAGCAAGCACAGATACGCAGTATTTT. The chain employs TRBV20-1 and TRBJ2-3; 9 bases agree with TRBD2. From germline, CDR1 is DFQATT and CDR2 SNEGSKA (reference sequence). The CDR3 has 14 amino acids. J gave up 0 bases and V 3 bases, and 1 base lay outside the gene matches.

The chain combines TRBV20-1 with TRBJ1-2; no reliable D call. From germline, CDR1 is DFQATT and CDR2 SNEGSKA (reference sequence). The CDR3 is 12 residues long. V lost 3 bases to trimming and J lost 6 bases, with 11 bases between them. This chain's CDR3 is CSARSGLNGYTF. The CDR3 DNA sequence: TGCAGTGCTAGGTCCGGCCTGAATGGCTACACCTTC.

In this sample, this clonotype turned up a few times. This chain joins TRBV7-2 and TRBJ2-7; TRBD2 aligns across 11 bases. Trimming cost V 5 bases and J 3 bases; bases outside gene matches: 3. This CDR3 has 14 amino acids. Germline-derived CDR1 and CDR2 are SGHTA and FQGNSA. CDR3 residues: CASSITSGGYEQYF. The CDR3 DNA reads TGTGCCAGCAGCATTACTAGCGGGGGCTACGAGCAGTACTTC.

This clonotype turned up a few times. V and J are TRBV5-1 and TRBJ2-7; TRBD2 agrees at 10 bases. Per germline, CDR1 SGHRS and CDR2 YFSETQ. J was trimmed by 1 base and V by 1 base; bases with no gene match: 5. CDR3 size: 16 residues. The CDR3, as DNA: TGCGCCAGCAGCTTGCTAGCTAGCGGGGGATCCTACGAGCAGTACTTC. Its protein is CASSLLASGGSYEQYF. Based on the CDR3 plus reference TRBV5-1 and TRBJ2-7, the full variable domain is KAGVTQTPRYLIKTRGQQVTLSCSPISGHRSVSWYQQTPGQGLQFLFEYFSETQRNKGNFPGRFSGRQFSNSRSEMNVSTLELGDSALYLCASSLLASGGSYEQYFGPGTRLTVT.

The V gene is TRBV20-1, the J gene TRBJ2-7, with 14 positions matching TRBD2. J gave up 0 bases and V 6 bases, and 7 bases lay outside the gene matches. Germline CDR1 reads DFQATT; CDR2 reads SNEGSKA (reference sequence). This CDR3 has 16 amino acids. CDR3 amino acids: CSAGGLAGAHSYEQYF. The DNA for the CDR3 is TGCAGTGCGGGGGGACTAGCGGGGGCCCACTCCTACGAGCAGTACTTC.

The chain is built from TRBV12-3 or TRBV12-4 and TRBJ2-3; 9 nucleotides agree with TRBD2. CDR3 length: 15 amino acids. J was trimmed by 2 bases and V by 3 bases; bases with no gene match: 3. For the CDR3, the DNA is TGTGCCAGCAGTTTGACTAGCGGTAACACAGATACGCAGTATTTT. Translated, it gives CASSLTSGNTDTQYF.

The rearrangement links TRBV7-2 to TRBJ2-1; 7 positions match TRBD2. The CDR3 has 14 residues. Germline V CDR1 and CDR2: SGHTA, FQGNSA. J was trimmed by 6 bases and V by 3 bases; bases with no gene match: 5. CDR3 sequence reads: CASSLAWGGNEQFF. The CDR3 DNA sequence: TGTGCCAGCAGCTTGGCCTGGGGGGGCAATGAGCAGTTCTTC.

V gene TRBV7-2 combines with J gene TRBJ2-7; TRBD1 agrees at 8 bases. CDR3 length equals 15 residues. V lost 5 bases and J lost 2; bases outside the gene matches: 8. The V gene's germline CDR1 is SGHTA and CDR2 FQGNSA. As DNA, the CDR3 is TGTGCCAGCAGCCTCCGGGACAGGAGACCCTACGAGCAGTACTTC. As protein: CASSLRDRRPYEQYF.

Details on this clonotype: No conserved phenylalanine or tryptophan is present at the end of the CDR3, so a read error is the likely explanation. The chain joins TRBV6-2 or TRBV6-3 to TRBJ2-2; 8 nucleotides match TRBD1. This CDR3 spans 15 amino acids. Trimming cost V 3 bases and J 5 bases; bases outside gene matches: 5. Per germline, CDR1 MNHEY and CDR2 SVGEGT. CDR3 in amino acids: CASSYQGAATGELFS. The CDR3 region has the DNA TGTGCCAGCAGTTATCAGGGGGCGGCGACCGGGGAGCTGTTTTCT.

Only a few counts were recorded for this clonotype. The chain combines TRBV10-3 with TRBJ2-7, with TRBD1 matching over 8 bases. The CDR3 extends over 12 amino acids. Germline V gene sequence: CDR1 ENHRY, CDR2 SYGVKD. V gave up 3 bases and J gave up 11 bases; unmatched junction bases: 6. The CDR3 protein is CAISEGTGHKYF. CDR3 sequence (DNA): TGTGCCATCAGTGAAGGGACAGGACACAAGTACTTC.

The J gene is TRBJ2-7, the V gene TRBV5-1; TRBD2 matches at 7 bases. The V segment lost 4 bases and the J segment 6 bases; nucleotides outside the gene matches: 10. The CDR3 contains 14 residues. Germline-derived CDR1 and CDR2 are SGHRS and YFSETQ. CDR3 sequence: CASSPGLAAVEQYF. The CDR3, as DNA: TGCGCCAGCAGCCCGGGGCTAGCGGCGGTCGAGCAGTACTTC.

In its sample, this clonotype was seen a few times. This chain links TRBV12-3 or TRBV12-4 with TRBJ2-1, with 9 bases lining up with TRBD2. The CDR3 consists of 14 residues. J gave up 7 bases and V 6 bases, and 7 bases lay outside the gene matches. The CDR3 bases are TGTGCCAGCAGCCAAGCGGGGGGTGGAAATGAGCAGTTCTTC. Translation: CASSQAGGGNEQFF.

The rearrangement links TRBV4-1 to TRBJ1-4; D is possibly TRBD1 (6 bases). CDR3 length: 14 amino acids. Per the germline V gene, CDR1 is MGHRA and CDR2 is YSYEKL. Trimming stripped 3 bases from V and 7 bases from J, with 12 bases between. The DNA for the CDR3 is TGCGCCAGCAGCCAGCCCTACAGGGCTGAAAAACTGTTTTTT. Translating it yields CASSQPYRAEKLFF.

V is TRBV6-5 and J is TRBJ2-7; TRBD2 might be the D (5 bases). This CDR3 has 12 residues. The germline CDR1 and CDR2 sequences are MNHEY and SVGAGI. Trimming took off 9 bases at V and 10 bases at J, with 19 bases between the two ends. The DNA of the CDR3 is TGTGCCAGTCGGACTCCGGCGCAGGACCAGTACTTC. It specifies CASRTPAQDQYF.

The sample holds many counts of this clonotype. This chain links TRBV15 with TRBJ1-3; no reliable D call. The CDR3 is 15 residues long. V lost 1 base and J 9 bases, leaving 16 bases between the germline ends. CDR1 is LNHNV, CDR2 YYDKDF, per germline (reference sequence). CDR3 nucleotides: TGTGCCACCAGCAGAGCGCGGAAGAGAGGGTCCACCATATATTTT. Amino acid sequence: CATSRARKRGSTIYF.

This clonotype came up many times. This chain uses TRBV29-1 with TRBJ2-2; 7 bases fit TRBD2. This CDR3 is 12 amino acids long. Looked up from germline, CDR1 is SQVTM and CDR2 is ANQGSEA. V was clipped by 5 bases and J by 3 bases; unmatched bases: 0. The chain's CDR3 is CSVRGDTGELFF. For the CDR3, the DNA is TGCAGCGTTCGGGGGGACACCGGGGAGCTGTTTTTT.

There are many counts of this clonotype. The chain couples TRBV24-1 to TRBJ2-3; D may correspond to TRBD1 or TRBD2 (5 bases each). Trimming removed 7 bases at V and 1 base at J, with 17 bases between. The CDR3 is made up of 16 amino acids. The germline V gene has CDR1 KGHDR and CDR2 SFDVKD. CDR3 DNA sequence: TGTGCCACCAGCCCGGGGACCCCCTGGGGCACAGATACGCAGTATTTT. Its protein product is CATSPGTPWGTDTQYF.

This clonotype has ten or more counts. The chain has TRBV3-1 and TRBJ2-2, with D possibly TRBD2 on 6 matching bases. The CDR3 has 11 residues. V was cut by 1 base and J by 15 bases, with 9 bases left in between. The germline V gene encodes CDR1 LGHDT and CDR2 YNNKEL (reference sequence). CDR3 residues: CASSQAAGLFF. CDR3 sequence (DNA): TGTGCCAGCAGCCAAGCCGCGGGGTTGTTTTTT. The whole variable domain, remainder taken from reference TRBV3-1 and TRBJ2-2, is DTAVSQTPKYLVTQMGNDKSIKCEQNLGHDTMYWYKQDSKKFLKIMFSYNNKELIINETVPNRFSPKSPDKAHLNLHINSLELGDSAVYFCASSQAAGLFFGEGSRLTVL.

This clonotype has a count of ten or more. The chain carries TRBV5-1 and TRBJ1-1; D not certain. Germline V gene data show CDR1 as SGHRS and CDR2 as YFSETQ. Trimming removed 6 bases at V and 2 bases at J, with 11 bases between. The CDR3 has 13 residues. CDR3 nucleotides: TGCGCCAGCACCCCGACTCTAAACACTGAAGCTTTCTTT. Translated, it gives CASTPTLNTEAFF.

On this clonotype: A much larger clone differs by one base, so this may be a read error. The CDR3 does not end in the conserved phenylalanine or tryptophan, so this is likely a read error. V gene TRBV12-3 or TRBV12-4 combines with J gene TRBJ1-2; D perhaps matches TRBD1 (5 bases). The CDR3 length is 13 residues. V lost 6 bases and J 7 bases, leaving 15 bases between the germline ends. The CDR3 protein is CASRVEGSAGYTL. The CDR3, as DNA: TGTGCCAGCAGGGTGGAGGGGAGTGCTGGCTACACCTTA.

This clonotype has a handful of counts. The V and J genes are TRBV29-1 and TRBJ1-1, with a tentative D call TRBD1 (5 bases). The germline V and J ends were trimmed by 4 bases and 6 bases, with 15 bases remaining between them. This CDR3 comprises 13 residues. Germline V lookup: CDR1 SQVTM, CDR2 ANQGSEA. The CDR3 DNA follows: TGCAGCGTTGGACCAGGGCGGTCCGCTGAAGCTTTCTTT. Translated: CSVGPGRSAEAFF.

This chain connects TRBV28 to TRBJ2-7; the match to TRBD1 covers 11 bases. In germline, CDR1 is MDHEN, CDR2 SYDVKM. The J segment lost 7 bases and the V segment lost 1 base, leaving 6 bases of the junction unmatched. The CDR3 extends over 15 amino acids. The CDR3 loop is CASSLYRTGGFEQYF. As DNA, the CDR3 is TGTGCCAGCAGTTTATATCGGACAGGGGGCTTTGAGCAGTACTTC.

This clonotype came up many times. The rearrangement uses TRBV20-1 and TRBJ2-1; no definite D call. Germline lookup yields CDR1 DFQATT and CDR2 SNEGSKA (reference sequence). Trimming pared 3 bases from V and 1 base from J, leaving 10 bases between. The CDR3 spans 14 residues. CDR3 DNA sequence: TGCAGTGCTAGGAGACCGGCATCCTACAATGAGCAGTTCTTC. It specifies CSARRPASYNEQFF.

Comments on this clonotype: The junction does not match germline at one end; this may be a read error. As DNA, the CDR3 is TGTGCCGGCAGCCGGGACAGTCAAGAGACCCAGTACTTC. Its protein product is CAGSRDSQETQYF. This rearrangement joins TRBV7-9 to TRBJ2-5; 7 nucleotides align to TRBD1. Germline-derived CDR1 and CDR2 are SEHNR and FQNEAQ (reference sequence). This CDR3 region has 13 residues.

This clonotype was seen many times. The CDR3 spells CASSLQGIDQPQHF. The CDR3 DNA reads as TGTGCCAGCTCACTTCAGGGAATCGATCAGCCCCAGCATTTT. The chain carries TRBV18 and TRBJ1-5, with D possibly being TRBD1 (5 bases). This CDR3 region has 14 residues. The V gene's germline CDR1 is KGHSH and CDR2 LQKENI. Trimming cost V 4 bases and J 5 bases, with 12 bases left between them.